This T cell receptor beta chain was sequenced in a study of blood T cell repertoires in COVID-19. Study overall: Whether acute or convalescent, the COVID-19 samples came from the United States, Italy and Spain.

Here immunoSEQ multiplex PCR was the method, and the copy in TCRdb shows in-frame clones only, minus some. Found here are roughly 53,000 clones, approximately 90% of them singletons; the top ten hold around 30%. The V end was cut by 6 bases, the J end by 8 bases, with 17 bases between. From germline, CDR1 is SNHLY and CDR2 FYNNEI. CDR3 length equals 14 residues. The chain combines TRBV2 with TRBJ2-1, with D perhaps matching TRBD2 (6 bases). The sequenced sample was peripheral blood. This sequence originates from a human donor in a cohort sampled during active COVID-19. CDR3 coding DNA: TGTGCCAGCAGGGCGGGGAACCTCGACGATGAGCAGTTCTTC. Amino acids: CASRAGNLDDEQFF.